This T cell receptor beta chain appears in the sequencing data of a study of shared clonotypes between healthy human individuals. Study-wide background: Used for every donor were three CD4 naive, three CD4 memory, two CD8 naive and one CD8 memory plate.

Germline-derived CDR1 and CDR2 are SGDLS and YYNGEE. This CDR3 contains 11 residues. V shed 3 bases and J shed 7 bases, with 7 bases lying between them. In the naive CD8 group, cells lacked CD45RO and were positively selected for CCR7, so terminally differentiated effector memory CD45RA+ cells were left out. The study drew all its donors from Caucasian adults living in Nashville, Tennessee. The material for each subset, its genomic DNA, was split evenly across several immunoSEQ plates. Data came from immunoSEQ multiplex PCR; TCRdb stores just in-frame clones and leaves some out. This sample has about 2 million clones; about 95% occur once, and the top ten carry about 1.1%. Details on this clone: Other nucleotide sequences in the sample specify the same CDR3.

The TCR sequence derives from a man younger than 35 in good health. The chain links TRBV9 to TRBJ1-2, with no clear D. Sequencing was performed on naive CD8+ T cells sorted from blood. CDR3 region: CASSADRGYTF. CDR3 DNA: TGTGCCAGCAGCGCTGATCGTGGCTACACCTTC.